This entry concerns a single T cell receptor (beta chain). Its antigen is unidentified. The V end was cut by 1 base, the J end by 4 bases, with 11 bases between. CDR3 size: 15 residues. Germline V gene sequence: CDR1 SGHAT, CDR2 FQNNGV. This sample was included in a study of shared clonotypes between healthy human individuals. General observations from the study: Inspection by rarefaction showed sorted-subset sequencing to be incomplete despite large depth.

A deep-level run was used for the assay. Profiling relied on immunoSEQ multiplex PCR, and the TCRdb table lists in-frame clones only, not all of them. This table has around 2,000,000 clones, 85% to 95% appearing once. J is TRBJ1-3 and V is TRBV11-2, with unresolved D. Source material: naive CD4+ T cells sorted from blood. The subset denotes: CD45RA+ positively selected. The sequence was obtained from a man between 18 and 35 years old in good health. CDR3 DNA: TGTGCCAGCAGCTTAGTTCGAGGCAGAGGAAACACCATATATTTT. Its translation: CASSLVRGRGNTIYF.